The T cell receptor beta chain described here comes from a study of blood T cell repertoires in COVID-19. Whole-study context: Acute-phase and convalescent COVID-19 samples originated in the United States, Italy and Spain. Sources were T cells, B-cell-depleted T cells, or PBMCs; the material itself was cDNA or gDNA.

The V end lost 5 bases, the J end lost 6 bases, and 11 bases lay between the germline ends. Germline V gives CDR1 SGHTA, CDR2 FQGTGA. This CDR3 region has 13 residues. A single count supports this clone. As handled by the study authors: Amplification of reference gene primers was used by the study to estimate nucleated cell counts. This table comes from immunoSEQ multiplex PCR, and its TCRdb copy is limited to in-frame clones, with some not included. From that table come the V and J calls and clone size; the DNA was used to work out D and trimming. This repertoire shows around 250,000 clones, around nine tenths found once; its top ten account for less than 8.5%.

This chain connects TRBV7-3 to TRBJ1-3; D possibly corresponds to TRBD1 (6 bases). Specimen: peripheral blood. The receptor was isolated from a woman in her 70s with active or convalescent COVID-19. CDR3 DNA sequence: TGTGCCAGCAGCGGACAGCCTCCAAACACCATATATTTT. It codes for CASSGQPPNTIYF.